This T cell receptor beta chain was recovered during a study of CD8+ T cells in alopecia areata. Across the whole study: Treatment ran 6 to 18 months, with 6 months of follow-up afterward.

The treatment is: oral pan-JAK inhibitor, 5-10 mg twice daily. Punch biopsies of lesional scalp, plus peripheral blood, were taken from alopecia areata patients. CDR1 and CDR2 from the germline V gene are GTSNPN and SVGIG (reference sequence). With 1 base removed from V and 6 bases from J, the gap between germline ends came to 13 bases. CDR3 length: 14 residues. cDNA reverse transcribed from extracted RNA served as the sequencing template. Some clones are missing from TCRdb's copy, which holds only in-frame ones; the method was immunoSEQ multiplex PCR. There are about 120,000 clones in the sample; more than 40% occur only once, and just over 0.45% lies in the top ten.

The specimen was CD4+ T cells sorted from blood, collected at week 4, from a patient treated with tofacitinib. The clonotype originates from a human donor with alopecia areata. V usage is TRBV30 and J usage is TRBJ1-5; D perhaps matches TRBD1 (5 bases). CDR3 bases: TGTGCCTGGAGTGGGGACGGGGTCTCTCAGCCCCAGCATTTT. Protein sequence: CAWSGDGVSQPQHF.